A single sample is the source of the 3 T cell receptor beta chains below, sequenced in a study of T cell responses to AZD1222 COVID-19 vaccine. TCRdb keeps only in-frame clones here, not all; method: immunoSEQ multiplex PCR. This sample carries roughly 70,000 clones, roughly four fifths of them seen once, and the ten largest clones take roughly 5%. Sequenced material: peripheral blood, taken on day 0 of AZD1222 vaccination. These receptors were obtained from an adult in good health.

V gene TRBV3-1 (or the pseudogene TRBV3-2) combines with J gene TRBJ2-7, with 12 bases fitting TRBD2. The V segment lost 1 base and the J segment 2 bases; nucleotides outside the gene matches: 3. The CDR3 has 16 amino acids. Germline-derived CDR1 and CDR2 are LGHDT and YNNKEL (reference sequence). The CDR3 bases are TGTGCCAGCAGCCAAGGAGCTAGCGGGGGGGCCTACGAGCAGTACTTC. Its protein product is CASSQGASGGAYEQYF.

V usage is TRBV29-1 and J usage is TRBJ1-5, with D maybe TRBD1 (5 bases). Germline loops: CDR1 SQVTM, CDR2 ANQGSEA. The CDR3 extends over 14 amino acids. V was clipped by 4 bases and J by 5 bases, with 15 bases between them. The CDR3 DNA sequence: TGCAGCGTTGCTTCAGGGTTCGGGGATCAGCCCCAGCATTTT. It encodes CSVASGFGDQPQHF.

The chain couples TRBV3-1 (or the pseudogene TRBV3-2) to TRBJ1-1, with D hard to call. CDR1 and CDR2 (germline): LGHDT, YNNKEL (reference sequence). This CDR3 comprises 14 residues. Trimming removed 3 bases from V and 1 base from J, with 9 bases in between. CDR3 amino acids: CASSQFRGNTEAFF. The DNA for the CDR3 is TGTGCCAGCAGCCAGTTTCGGGGGAACACTGAAGCTTTCTTT.